These T cell receptor beta chains were read from a single sample in a study of blood T cells in healthy people across ages. TCRdb fed the 5' RACE reads into MiXCR, producing one record per CDR3 protein. The data contain about 400,000 distinct CDR3 sequences, 52% of them singletons. Sequenced material: blood. The receptors were sampled from a man aged 55 to 70 in good health. Each CDR3 is given with its conserved first and last residue.

V | CDR3
TRBV6-5 | CASSYSGRATTDTQYF
TRBV5-6 | CASSLVAGSGTEAFF
TRBV6-1 | CASRGTGISYNEQFF
TRBV6-1 | CASSARQDKETQYF
TRBV11-2 | CASSPVSGRSYEQYF
TRBV21-1 | CASNPRGGGLNSPLHF
TRBV6-4 | CASSPLAGEGNEQFF
TRBV27 | CASSLYRGDSYNEQFF
TRBV28 | CASSPGTSGITDTQYF
TRBV7-9 | CASSLVSGRRYF
TRBV20-1 | CSARSVGEQYF
TRBV29-1 | CSVDQGAGTEAFF
TRBV29-1 | CSVWVGAGWTDTQYF
TRBV15 | CATSRPGNRRDETQYF
TRBV7-3 | CASSLGSRGSEQYF
TRBV5-1 | CASSWDRVEQFF
TRBV12-3/TRBV12-4 | CASSFPGPGNEQFF
TRBV5-1 | CASSLSLAGGYSYEQYF
TRBV10-2 | CASKKDGGATYEQYF
TRBV27 | CASSLKLTGRQDPEQFF
TRBV29-1 | CSVGRTGANAGGYTF
TRBV29-1 | CSVEERAGGQYF
TRBV20-1 | CSAGGQDYEQYF
TRBV7-9 | CAISLTTGRSEAFF
TRBV6-6 | CASSYATGGLYEQYF
TRBV27 | CASSPCHFSGRSHEQYF
TRBV7-2 | CASSSVGGNTEAFF
TRBV20-1 | CSARLGQGAAAQYF
TRBV27 | CASSLSTSGRWNEQFF
TRBV28 | CASSLSPGKDEQFF
TRBV5-1 | CASSLEVGLAADTQYF